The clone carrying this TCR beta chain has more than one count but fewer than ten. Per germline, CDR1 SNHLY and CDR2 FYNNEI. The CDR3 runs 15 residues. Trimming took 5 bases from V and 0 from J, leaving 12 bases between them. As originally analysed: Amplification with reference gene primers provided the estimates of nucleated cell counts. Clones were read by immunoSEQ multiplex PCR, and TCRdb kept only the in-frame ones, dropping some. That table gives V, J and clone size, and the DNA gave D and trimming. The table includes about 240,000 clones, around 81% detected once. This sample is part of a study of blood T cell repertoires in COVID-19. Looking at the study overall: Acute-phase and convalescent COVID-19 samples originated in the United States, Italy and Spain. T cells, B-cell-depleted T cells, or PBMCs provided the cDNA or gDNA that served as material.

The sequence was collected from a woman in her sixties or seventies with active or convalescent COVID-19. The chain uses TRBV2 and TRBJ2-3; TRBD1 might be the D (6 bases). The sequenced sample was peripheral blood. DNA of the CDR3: TGTGCCAGCAGTTTACAGGGTACTAGCACAGATACGCAGTATTTT. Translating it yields CASSLQGTSTDTQYF.